The present T cell receptor beta chain was sequenced within a study of T cell responses to AZD1222 COVID-19 vaccine. Overall study findings and caveats: Baseline serology detected seropositivity in only six or seven AZD1222 recipients. Nearly half of spike-specific TCRs reportedly go after variant regions that carry no mutations.

Sequencing was performed with immunoSEQ multiplex PCR; in TCRdb, only in-frame clones are kept and a portion is missing. The data contain around 100,000 clones, over 75% of them singletons. The CDR3 has 15 residues. Germline V lookup: CDR1 LNHDA, CDR2 SQIVND (reference sequence). V dropped 2 bases and J dropped 7; count of bases not matched to a gene: 6. This clone has only one observation. Its antigen is not identified. This chain joins TRBV19 and TRBJ2-1, with 9 bases matching TRBD2. The sequenced sample was peripheral blood, obtained on day 0 of AZD1222 vaccination. The sequence was collected from an adult in good health. The DNA of the CDR3 is TGTGCCAGTAGTATACTGTTTACTAGCGGGAATGAGCAGTTCTTC. Protein: CASSILFTSGNEQFF.